This T cell receptor beta chain was recovered during a study of T cells after posttransplantation cyclophosphamide (dated by TCRdb to the mid-2010s). Study-wide context: Using TRB sequencing, the study followed how the T cell repertoire reconstituted after myeloablative bone marrow transplantation in which posttransplantation cyclophosphamide served as GVHD prophylaxis. Antigen receptor sequencing was done on samples from some 35 PTCy-treated patients and from roughly 15 related bone marrow donors of those patients. Blood from all 30 or so PTCy patients who had 1-year posttransplant specimens underwent TRB sequencing. TRB sequencing was also done on up to 3 additional blood samples from 2 to 5.2 years after transplant in 3 patients, and on pretransplant blood from several patients. TRA and TRB clonality were tightly correlated in roughly ten samples, so subsequent TCR analyses focused on TRB only. Public TRB sequences were checked against a database of over 3,000 sequences associated with responses to pathogens, tumor antigens, self-antigens and alloantigens. The research as a whole found: Donor-recipient similarity was low at 1-2 months but increased during the first year, and donor CD8+ memory clones often dominated later blood repertoires. Across 45 or so patients, recipient CMV seropositivity and CMV reactivation were highly associated with TRB clonality; PTCy diversity was similar to CNI/methotrexate controls. The TRB repertoires of T cells infiltrating skin or the GI tract showed only limited overlap with the TRB repertoires found in blood.

The PTCy-treated patients were drawn from a prospective, multi-institutional clinical trial. Mononuclear cells from peripheral blood and bone marrow were separated by Ficoll-Hypaque density centrifugation and then cryopreserved. The CDR3 sequence holds 16 residues, the cysteine and phenylalanine included. Kept here is only the CDR3 DNA, which spans 48 bases and is read in frame from base 1. The germline V gene gives CDR1 as SGHTA and CDR2 as FQGTGA. V was cut back by 1 base and J by 3 bases, leaving a gap of 16 bases between them. TRB sequencing used genomic DNA with the immunoSEQ assay at survey resolution or the hsTCRB kit. Per the source publication's procedure: The immunoSEQ software was used for initial read processing, and the LymphoSeq R package was used for repertoire analyses. For each TRB dataset, clonality was calculated as 1 minus normalized Shannon entropy, and the Gini coefficient was computed as well. Phenotypes of unsorted samples were inferred by mapping TRB sequences from sorted subsets of the recipient or donor onto the same recipient's unsorted samples. TCRdb provides this immuneACCESS table in a form limited to in-frame rearrangements. Some clones are lacking; in checked studies, under half of them reflect an unresolved V gene, and why the rest are absent is not known. For V, J and clone size, that table is used; D and trimming come from the DNA. This sample is represented by some 25,000 clones; around 86% of them were singletons. The biggest ten clones account for roughly 6.3% of the sample.

In the case of this clone: The antigen this receptor binds is unknown. Per-base qualities were not stored, and no clone one base away is much larger.

The sequence was obtained from a woman aged 60-75 years with a blood cancer, CMV-positive, and with a related stem cell donor. Sample: PBMCs. The sequence links TRBV7-3 to TRBJ2-7; a weak D assignment points to TRBD1 (7 bases agree). The bases read TGTGCCAGCAGCTTAAGTGGTTCGGGGGACAGCTACGAGCAGTACTTC. The translation is CASSLSGSGDSYEQYF.